A single sample is the source of the 17 T cell receptor beta chains below, sequenced in a study of identical twins' blood T cells. One entry per CDR3 protein, called by TCRdb with MiXCR from the 5' RACE reads. The sample has 400,000 or so distinct CDR3 sequences, about 28% seen once; the top ten hold 6% to 7%. Sample: PBMCs. The receptors derive from a woman aged 18-49 years in good health.

This clonotype was recorded a few times. The chain carries TRBV5-1 and TRBJ2-3; TRBD2 aligns across 7 bases. J gave up 0 bases and V 3 bases, and 4 bases lay outside the gene matches. CDR3 length: 15 amino acids. From germline, CDR1 is SGHRS and CDR2 YFSETQ. The CDR3 nucleotides read TGCGCCAGCAGCTCAGGACTAGACAGCACAGATACGCAGTATTTT. Its translation is CASSSGLDSTDTQYF.

The sample holds a few counts of this clonotype. The chain combines TRBV10-3 with TRBJ2-2; D is ambiguous. The CDR3 is made up of 15 amino acids. CDR1 and CDR2 from the germline V gene are ENHRY and SYGVKD. V was cut by 3 bases and J by 0 bases, with 8 bases left in between. The CDR3 loop is CAISELGTNTGELFF. CDR3 DNA: TGTGCCATCAGTGAATTGGGGACGAACACCGGGGAGCTGTTTTTT.

A few counts support this clonotype. The V gene is TRBV14, the J gene TRBJ1-3, with D hard to call. Trimming cost V 0 bases and J 0 bases, with 6 bases left between them. CDR3 size: 15 residues. Germline lookup yields CDR1 SGHDN and CDR2 FVKESK. The CDR3 sequence: CASSQDLFSGNTIYF. The CDR3 DNA follows: TGTGCCAGCAGCCAAGACCTCTTCTCTGGAAACACCATATATTTT.

The chain joins TRBV3-1 to TRBJ1-2; a weak D match, TRBD1 (5 bases). The V gene's germline CDR1 is LGHDT and CDR2 YNNKEL (reference sequence). There are 12 residues in the CDR3. V was pared by 3 bases and J by 6 bases, with 8 bases between. CDR3 sequence: CASSHVTDGYTF. The CDR3 DNA follows: TGTGCCAGCAGCCACGTGACAGATGGCTACACCTTC.

A few counts support this clonotype. The J gene is TRBJ1-1, the V gene TRBV10-3; possible D gene TRBD1, 5 bases. CDR1 ENHRY and CDR2 SYGVKD come from the germline V gene. This CDR3 is built from 15 residues. Trimming took 7 bases from V and 1 from J, leaving 16 bases between them. The chain's CDR3 is CAITRDRPPNTEAFF. DNA for the CDR3: TGTGCCATCACCCGGGACCGACCCCCGAACACTGAAGCTTTCTTT.

There are a few counts of this clonotype. This chain connects TRBV20-1 to TRBJ2-1, with 11 bases identical to TRBD2. The CDR3 is 17 residues long. Trimming removed 0 bases from V and 2 bases from J; junction bases left unmatched: 6. CDR1 is DFQATT and CDR2 is SNEGSKA in the germline V gene (reference sequence). CDR3 bases: TGCAGTGCTAGAGATCCCATGACTAGCGGGGCCTACAATGAGCAGTTCTTC. Its translation is CSARDPMTSGAYNEQFF.

This clonotype was seen a handful of times. This chain joins TRBV3-1 and TRBJ2-5; tentatively, D is TRBD1 (6 bases). Germline assignment: CDR1 LGHDT and CDR2 YNNKEL (reference sequence). The CDR3 is made up of 13 amino acids. Trimming pared 4 bases from V and 4 bases from J, leaving 10 bases between. CDR3 in DNA: TGTGCCAGCAGCCGGACGACAGGAGAGACCCAGTACTTC. Translating gives CASSRTTGETQYF.

This clonotype was recorded a few times. The chain joins TRBV7-2 to TRBJ1-1; D call uncertain. Trimming left V 0 bases short and J 5 bases short, with 10 bases between. The CDR3 extends over 14 amino acids. Looked up from germline, CDR1 is SGHTA and CDR2 is FQGNSA. The chain's CDR3 is CASSLAFTGTEAFF. In DNA form, the CDR3 reads TGTGCCAGCAGCTTAGCGTTCACGGGGACTGAAGCTTTCTTT.

In regard to this clonotype: This may be a read error: a much more frequent sequence differs by one nucleotide. The chain joins TRBV10-3 to TRBJ1-2; unclear D gene. Looked up from germline, CDR1 is ENHRY and CDR2 is SYGVKD. The CDR3 is 15 amino acids. Deletions cut 2 bases from V and 5 bases from J, with 15 bases between. The CDR3 sequence is CAISELGKGVYGYTF. The CDR3, as DNA: TGTGCCATCAGTGAGCTCGGAAAGGGAGTGTATGGCTACACCTTC.

Regarding this clonotype: This could be a read error, since a much larger clone is one nucleotide away. This sequence joins TRBV20-1 and TRBJ1-2, with 7 bases identical to TRBD1. V was pared by 6 bases and J by 10 bases, with 11 bases of the junction left unmatched. This CDR3 contains 12 residues. Germline CDR1 DFQATT, CDR2 SNEGSKA (reference sequence). The chain's CDR3 is CSAARQGSDYTF. CDR3 sequence (DNA): TGCAGTGCAGCCCGACAGGGATCGGACTACACCTTC.

The chain has TRBV6-2 or TRBV6-3 and TRBJ2-4, with D uncertain. Germline values: CDR1 MNHEY, CDR2 SVGEGT. Trimming shortened V by 4 bases and J by 3 bases, and 13 bases separated the two germline ends. The CDR3 extends over 15 amino acids. CDR3 protein: CASSSAEDGKNIQYF. The CDR3 nucleotides are TGTGCCAGCAGTTCCGCTGAAGATGGCAAAAACATTCAGTACTTC.

CDR3 protein: CASSGDLQSAEAFF. The CDR3 DNA is TGTGCCAGCAGCGGCGACCTCCAGTCGGCTGAAGCTTTCTTT. The J gene is TRBJ1-1, the V gene TRBV7-9, with unresolved D. In germline, CDR1 is SEHNR, CDR2 FQNEAQ (reference sequence). V lost 5 bases, J lost 6 bases, and 16 bases lay in between. This CDR3 has 14 amino acids.

With respect to this clonotype: One end of the junction is discordant with germline, which a read error may explain. The DNA of the CDR3 is TGTGCCAGCAGCACCGGGACAGGCCATACCGGGGAGCTGTTTTTT. Protein sequence: CASSTGTGHTGELFF. V is TRBV5-1 and J is TRBJ2-2, with 8 bases that match TRBD1. The CDR3 is 15 residues long. Germline CDR1 SGHRS, CDR2 YFSETQ.

The chain combines TRBV11-2 with TRBJ1-6; D gene uncertain. The V end was cut by 5 bases, the J end by 7 bases, with 18 bases between. The V gene's germline CDR1 is SGHAT and CDR2 FQNNGV. The CDR3 runs to 16 residues. The CDR3 coding sequence is TGTGCCAGCAGCCAAATACGGGGTAAAAGGAATTCACCCCTCCACTTT. Translated, it gives CASSQIRGKRNSPLHF.

The chain has TRBV5-1 and TRBJ1-1, with D hard to call. This CDR3 is 14 amino acids long. Looked up from germline, CDR1 is SGHRS and CDR2 is YFSETQ. V shed 0 bases and J shed 12 bases, with 18 bases lying between them. This chain's CDR3 is CASSLELGGGKPFF. CDR3 DNA: TGCGCCAGCAGCTTGGAATTAGGTGGTGGGAAGCCTTTCTTT. Together with reference TRBV5-1 and TRBJ1-1, the CDR3 gives the full variable domain: KAGVTQTPRYLIKTRGQQVTLSCSPISGHRSVSWYQQTPGQGLQFLFEYFSETQRNKGNFPGRFSGRQFSNSRSEMNVSTLELGDSALYLCASSLELGGGKPFFGQGTRLTVV.

This clonotype was seen only a few times. This chain connects TRBV29-1 to TRBJ2-5; unclear D gene. V shed 6 bases and J shed 3 bases, with 20 bases lying between them. This CDR3 has 15 amino acids. From germline, CDR1 is SQVTM and CDR2 ANQGSEA. The CDR3 DNA follows: TGCAGCGTGCACATTGACCGCTCCCACGAAGAGACCCAGTACTTC. The encoded protein is CSVHIDRSHEETQYF.

There are a few counts of this clonotype. This chain joins TRBV29-1 and TRBJ2-1; D is possibly TRBD2 (5 bases). The CDR3 spans 13 residues. CDR1 SQVTM and CDR2 ANQGSEA come from the germline V gene. V lost 4 bases and J 5 bases, leaving 12 bases between the germline ends. CDR3 DNA: TGCAGCGTTGTTGGGGTGGGAGACAATGAGCAGTTCTTC. Translated, it gives CSVVGVGDNEQFF.